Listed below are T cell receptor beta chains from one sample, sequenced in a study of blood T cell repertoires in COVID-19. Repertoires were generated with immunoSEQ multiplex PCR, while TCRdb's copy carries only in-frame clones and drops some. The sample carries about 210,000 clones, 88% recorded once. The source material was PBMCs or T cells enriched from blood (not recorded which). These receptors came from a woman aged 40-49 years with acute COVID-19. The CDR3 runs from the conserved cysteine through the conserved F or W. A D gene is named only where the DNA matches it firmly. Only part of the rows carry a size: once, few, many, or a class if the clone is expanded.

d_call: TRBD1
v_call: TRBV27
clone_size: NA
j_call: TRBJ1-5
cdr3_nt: TGTGCCAGCCACGTCCTGAAGGACAGGGGCAATCAGCCCCAGCATTTT
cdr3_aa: CASHVLKDRGNQPQHF

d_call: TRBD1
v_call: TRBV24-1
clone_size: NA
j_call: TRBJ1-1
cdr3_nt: TGTGCCACCAGTGACCCTACGACAGGGAGGAGTGAAGCTTTCTTT
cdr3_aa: CATSDPTTGRSEAFF

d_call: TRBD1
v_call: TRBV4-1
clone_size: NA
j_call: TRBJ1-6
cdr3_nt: TGCGCCAGCAGCCAAAACTACGGGACAGGGGGCTTAGGGAGTTCACCCCTCCACTTT
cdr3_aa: CASSQNYGTGGLGSSPLHF

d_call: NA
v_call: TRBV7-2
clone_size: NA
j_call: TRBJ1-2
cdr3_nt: TGTGCCAGCAGCTTGGGAACAGAGGCAGGGATAGCTGGCTACACCTTC
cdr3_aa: CASSLGTEAGIAGYTF

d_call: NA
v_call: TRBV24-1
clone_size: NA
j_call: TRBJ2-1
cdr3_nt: TGTGCCACCAGTGATCTAGGCTACAATGAGCAGTTCTTC
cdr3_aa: CATSDLGYNEQFF

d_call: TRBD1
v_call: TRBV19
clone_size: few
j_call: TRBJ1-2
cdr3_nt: TGTGCCAGTAGTACCCACAGGGGTGGCTACACCTTC
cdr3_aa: CASSTHRGGYTF

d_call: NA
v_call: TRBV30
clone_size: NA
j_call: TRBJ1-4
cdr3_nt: TGTGCCCGACCATATCCTCCAGGAGGTGAAAAACTGTTTTTT
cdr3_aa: CARPYPPGGEKLFF

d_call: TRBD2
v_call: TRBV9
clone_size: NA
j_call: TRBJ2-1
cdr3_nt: TGTGCCAGCAGCGAGAGCGGGGTCTCCTACAATGAGCAGTTCTTC
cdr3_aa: CASSESGVSYNEQFF

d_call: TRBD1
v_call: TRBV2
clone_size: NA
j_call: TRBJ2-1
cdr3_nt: TGTGCCAGCAGTCTAAAGCGGGACAGGGAGATTAATGAGCAGTTCTTC
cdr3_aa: CASSLKRDREINEQFF

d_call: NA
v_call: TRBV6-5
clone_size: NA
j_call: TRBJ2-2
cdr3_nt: TGTGCCAGCACGCGGGGCTCCGCGAACACCGGGGAGCTGTTTTTT
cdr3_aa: CASTRGSANTGELFF

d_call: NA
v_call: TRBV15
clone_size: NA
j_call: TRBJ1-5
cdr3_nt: TGTGCCACCAGCAGGGGGGCCGGGTATCAGCCCCAGCATTTT
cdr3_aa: CATSRGAGYQPQHF

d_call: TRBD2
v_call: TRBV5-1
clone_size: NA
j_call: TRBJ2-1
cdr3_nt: TGCGCCAGCACCCTCGGGGGGAGGGCGGTCAATGAGCAGTTCTTC
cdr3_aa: CASTLGGRAVNEQFF

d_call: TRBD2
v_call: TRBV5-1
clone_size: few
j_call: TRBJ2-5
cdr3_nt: TGCGCCAGCAGCTTACCGGGACTAGCGGGCACAGGAATACCCCAAGAGACCCAGTACTTC
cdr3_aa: CASSLPGLAGTGIPQETQYF